These T cell receptor beta chains were read from a single sample in a study of blood T cell repertoires in COVID-19. Assay used: immunoSEQ multiplex PCR; TCRdb lists only in-frame clones, some missing. The profile shows around 140,000 clones, about 83% of them singletons. The sequenced sample consisted of peripheral blood. The receptor source for this set is a man aged 50-60 years with acute or convalescent COVID-19. CDR3s include the opening cysteine and the closing phenylalanine or tryptophan. A D gene is named only where the DNA matches it firmly. Clone size is shown for a subset of rows, as once, few, many or a class of expanded clone.

abundance	v_gene	j_gene	d_gene	CDR3aa	CDR3nt
NA	TRBV3-1/TRBV3-2	TRBJ1-4	TRBD1	CASSQVPSPFGQDPTNEKLFF	TGTGCCAGCAGCCAAGTTCCCTCTCCATTCGGACAGGACCCAACTAATGAAAAACTGTTTTTT
NA	TRBV9	TRBJ2-3	NA	CASSVAASFTDTQYF	TGTGCCAGCAGCGTAGCCGCGTCCTTCACAGATACGCAGTATTTT
NA	TRBV4-1	TRBJ1-1	NA	CASSQSGQYEAFF	TGCGCCAGCAGCCAGTCAGGACAGTATGAAGCTTTCTTT
NA	TRBV6-5	TRBJ2-1	TRBD2	CASTVTSGGVGEQFF	TGTGCCAGCACCGTGACTAGCGGGGGGGTAGGTGAGCAGTTCTTC
NA	TRBV2	TRBJ1-1	TRBD1	CASRRGDREYTEAFF	TGTGCCAGCAGGAGAGGGGACAGGGAGTATACTGAAGCTTTCTTT
many	TRBV19	TRBJ1-2	NA	CASSIDNNYGYTF	TGTGCCAGTAGTATTGACAATAACTATGGCTACACCTTC
NA	TRBV10-3	TRBJ1-1	TRBD1	CAIRWTGENTEAFF	TGTGCCATCAGATGGACAGGGGAGAACACTGAAGCTTTCTTT
many	TRBV5-1	TRBJ1-3	NA	CASSLGAGTGNTIYF	TGCGCCAGCAGCTTGGGTGCGGGCACTGGAAACACCATATATTTT
NA	TRBV24-1	TRBJ2-1	TRBD1	CATSDLTGTLYNEQFF	TGTGCCACCAGTGACCTGACAGGGACCCTCTACAATGAGCAGTTCTTC
few	TRBV18	TRBJ1-1	TRBD1	CASSPILDRGEAFF	TGTGCCAGCTCACCAATACTAGACAGGGGGGAAGCTTTCTTT
NA	TRBV30	TRBJ1-5	NA	CAWSVSIPQGHGQPQHF	TGTGCCTGGAGTGTTAGCATACCTCAGGGGCATGGTCAGCCCCAGCATTTT
few	TRBV6-1	TRBJ2-1	NA	CASSESFTYNEQFF	TGTGCCAGCAGTGAATCGTTTACCTACAATGAGCAGTTCTTC
NA	TRBV5-8	TRBJ1-4	NA	CASSLGPDSNEKLFF	TGTGCCAGCAGCTTAGGCCCGGACAGTAATGAAAAACTGTTTTTT
NA	TRBV7-2	TRBJ2-7	TRBD1	CASSHGQGENEQYF	TGTGCCAGCAGCCATGGACAGGGGGAGAACGAGCAGTACTTC
NA	TRBV10-2	TRBJ1-2	NA	CASPAGTNDNYYGYTF	TGCGCCAGCCCCGCCGGGACAAATGATAATTACTATGGCTACACCTTC
once	TRBV5-1	TRBJ2-5	TRBD2	CASSRGGGLETQYF	TGCGCCAGCAGCAGAGGCGGGGGACTAGAGACCCAGTACTTC
NA	TRBV3-1/TRBV3-2	TRBJ2-7	NA	CASSRAEGEQYF	TGTGCCAGCAGCCGAGCGGAAGGGGAGCAGTACTTC
NA	TRBV2	TRBJ2-7	TRBD1	CASSWRKGTGESEQYF	TGTGCCAGCAGTTGGAGGAAGGGGACAGGGGAGAGCGAGCAGTACTTC
NA	TRBV4-1	TRBJ2-3	TRBD2	CASSQGGLAGGTDTQYF	TGCGCCAGCAGCCAAGGAGGACTAGCGGGGGGTACAGATACGCAGTATTTT
NA	TRBV19	TRBJ1-4	NA	CASSPSITSTNEKLFF	TGTGCCAGTAGCCCCAGTATAACCTCAACTAATGAAAAACTGTTTTTT
NA	TRBV19	TRBJ1-2	NA	CASSMYKIEGYTF	TGTGCCAGTAGTATGTACAAGATTGAAGGCTACACCTTC
NA	TRBV20-1	TRBJ1-4	TRBD1	CSAGTGNKLFF	TGCAGTGCTGGGACAGGGAACAAACTGTTTTTT
NA	TRBV2	TRBJ2-5	NA	CASSAGNDGTQYF	TGTGCCAGCAGTGCAGGGAACGACGGGACCCAGTACTTC
NA	TRBV5-1	TRBJ2-1	NA	CASSSGQILYNEQFF	TGCGCCAGCAGCTCCGGACAGATACTCTACAATGAGCAGTTCTTC
NA	TRBV21-1	TRBJ2-1	NA	CASCLWHNEQFF	TGTGCCAGCTGCCTGTGGCACAATGAGCAGTTCTTC
NA	TRBV30	TRBJ1-6	NA	CAWGVDSDSYNSPLHF	TGTGCCTGGGGCGTGGACAGCGACTCCTATAATTCACCCCTCCACTTT
NA	TRBV19	TRBJ1-5	NA	CASTWGTNQPQHF	TGTGCCAGTACCTGGGGGACTAATCAGCCCCAGCATTTT
NA	TRBV10-3	TRBJ2-5	TRBD2	CAISVAGGIQETQYF	TGTGCCATCAGTGTGGCGGGGGGGATTCAAGAGACCCAGTACTTC
once	TRBV11-3	TRBJ2-5	TRBD2	CASSRSGGGQETQYF	TGTGCCAGCAGCAGAAGCGGGGGGGGCCAAGAGACCCAGTACTTC
NA	TRBV2	TRBJ1-4	NA	CASGVGGVKKLFF	TGTGCCAGCGGTGTGGGGGGGGTGAAAAAACTGTTTTTT
NA	TRBV5-1	TRBJ1-3	NA	CASSSTGHSGNTIYF	TGCGCCAGCAGCTCGACAGGTCACTCTGGAAACACCATATATTTT
few	TRBV6-5	TRBJ2-7	NA	CATRGQSSYEQYF	TGTGCCACCAGGGGCCAAAGCTCCTACGAGCAGTACTTC
NA	TRBV6-1	TRBJ2-1	TRBD2	CASSERERGHNEQFF	TGTGCCAGCAGTGAAAGGGAGCGGGGCCACAATGAGCAGTTCTTC
NA	TRBV29-1	TRBJ2-1	NA	CSVVGRGYNEQFF	TGCAGCGTTGTGGGCAGGGGTTACAATGAGCAGTTCTTC
NA	TRBV3-1/TRBV3-2	TRBJ2-3	TRBD1	CASSQDSGGQQYF	TGTGCCAGCAGCCAAGATTCAGGGGGCCAGCAGTATTTT
NA	TRBV19	TRBJ1-6	TRBD1	CASSRSRDRDNSPLHF	TGTGCCAGTAGCAGATCTCGGGACAGGGATAATTCACCCCTCCACTTT
NA	TRBV9	TRBJ1-3	NA	CASSAEDTIYF	TGTGCCAGCAGCGCGGAGGACACCATATATTTT
NA	TRBV5-1	TRBJ1-4	TRBD1	CASSLDPGTDGEKLFF	TGCGCCAGCAGCTTGGACCCCGGGACAGATGGTGAAAAACTGTTTTTT
NA	TRBV5-1	TRBJ1-4	TRBD1	CASTTGGSEKLFF	TGCGCCAGCACGACAGGGGGCTCTGAAAAACTGTTTTTT
NA	TRBV3-1/TRBV3-2	TRBJ1-6	NA	CASSQEAWAGSPLHF	TGTGCCAGCAGCCAAGAGGCTTGGGCTGGGTCACCCCTCCACTTT
NA	TRBV11-3	TRBJ2-2	TRBD1	CASSLRDRLYTGELFF	TGTGCCAGCAGCTTAAGGGACAGGTTGTACACCGGGGAGCTGTTTTTT
NA	TRBV21-1	TRBJ2-2	NA	CASSKEIFETANTGELFF	TGTGCCAGCAGCAAAGAAATCTTCGAGACAGCAAACACCGGGGAGCTGTTTTTT
NA	TRBV14	TRBJ2-3	NA	CASSQSWRADTQYF	TGTGCCAGCAGCCAATCGTGGCGGGCAGATACGCAGTATTTT
NA	TRBV18	TRBJ1-2	NA	CASSEIVQNEGYTF	TGTGCCAGCTCAGAAATTGTACAGAACGAGGGCTACACCTTC
once	TRBV3-1/TRBV3-2	TRBJ2-2	TRBD2	CASSPFSGGRTGELFF	TGTGCCAGCAGCCCATTCAGCGGGGGGAGGACCGGGGAGCTGTTTTTT
NA	TRBV5-1	TRBJ2-7	TRBD1	CASSTDRVAYEQYF	TGCGCCAGCAGCACGGACAGGGTCGCCTACGAGCAGTACTTC
NA	TRBV3-1/TRBV3-2	TRBJ2-1	TRBD2	CASSQVILAGNNEQFF	TGTGCCAGCAGCCAAGTAATACTAGCGGGGAATAATGAGCAGTTCTTC
NA	TRBV15	TRBJ1-6	NA	CATSTRNSPLHF	TGTGCCACCAGCACGCGGAATTCACCCCTCCACTTT
NA	TRBV29-1	TRBJ2-1	NA	CSVRLPNEQFF	TGCAGCGTACGACTCCCGAATGAGCAGTTCTTC
NA	TRBV6-2/TRBV6-3	TRBJ2-5	NA	CASSLQETQYF	TGTGCCAGCAGTCTGCAAGAGACCCAGTACTTC
few	TRBV10-3	TRBJ2-2	NA	CAIGGLSGELFF	TGTGCCATCGGTGGGCTCTCCGGGGAGCTGTTTTTT
NA	TRBV5-4	TRBJ2-5	TRBD2	CASSSQTSGGARETQYF	TGTGCCAGCAGCTCACAGACTAGCGGGGGGGCTCGGGAGACCCAGTACTTC
NA	TRBV5-1	TRBJ2-1	NA	CASSLLAEHEQFF	TGCGCCAGCAGCTTGCTCGCCGAGCATGAGCAGTTCTTC
few	TRBV11-3	TRBJ1-1	NA	CASSLSLNTEAFF	TGTGCCAGCAGCTTAAGCCTGAACACTGAAGCTTTCTTT
once	TRBV7-8	TRBJ1-6	NA	CASSPRAYNSPLHF	TGTGCCAGCAGCCCCCGGGCCTATAATTCACCCCTCCACTTT
NA	TRBV3-1/TRBV3-2	TRBJ2-1	NA	CASSMERNEQFF	TGTGCCAGCAGCATGGAGCGCAATGAGCAGTTCTTC
NA	TRBV6-1	TRBJ2-7	TRBD2	CASSEATSGGVNEQYF	TGTGCCAGCAGTGAAGCGACTAGCGGGGGTGTAAACGAGCAGTACTTC
NA	TRBV19	TRBJ1-5	TRBD1	CASSMDRGQPQHF	TGTGCCAGTAGTATGGACAGGGGGCAGCCCCAGCATTTT
NA	TRBV18	TRBJ1-1	NA	CASSQFGVSTEAFF	TGTGCCAGCTCACAATTCGGGGTAAGCACTGAAGCTTTCTTT